Listed below are T cell receptor beta chains from one sample, sequenced in a study of human T cells and chemical hapten exposure. Via MiXCR, TCRdb re-called the RACE reads, giving one row per CDR3 protein. The table lists tens of thousands of distinct CDR3 sequences, approximately 10% of them singletons, with 25% to 35% in the top ten. The specimen was whole blood, collected in connection with sensitization to the hapten diphenylcyclopropenone (DPC). All receptors derive from a man aged 45-65 years with alopecia areata. Some clones in this sample may be carry-over from other donors' samples. The CDR3 runs from the conserved cysteine through the conserved F or W. D genes are given only for firm matches. Rows may omit the clone size; those that give it use once, few, many or a size class.

V gene	clone size	CDR3 length	D gene	J gene	CDR3 protein	CDR3 DNA
TRBV13	NA	12	NA	TRBJ2-3	CASSRYTDTQYF	TGTGCCAGCAGCAGATACACAGATACGCAGTATTTT
TRBV4-3	many	18	TRBD2	TRBJ2-5	CASSQGASSAGGYETQYF	TGCGCCAGCAGCCAAGGAGCCTCCTCAGCGGGAGGGTATGAGACCCAGTACTTC
TRBV7-9	NA	14	TRBD1	TRBJ2-3	CASSLKGGPDTQYF	TGTGCCAGCAGCTTAAAAGGGGGCCCAGATACGCAGTATTTT
TRBV5-1	NA	22	TRBD2	TRBJ2-1	CASSPDRGPGLAGTSSYNEQFF	TGCGCCAGCAGCCCGGACAGGGGACCGGGACTAGCGGGAACGAGCTCCTACAATGAGCAGTTCTTC
TRBV6-4	NA	13	NA	TRBJ2-1	CASSLQEGNEQFF	TGTGCCAGCAGTCTACAGGAAGGCAATGAGCAGTTCTTC
TRBV11-3	few	14	NA	TRBJ2-3	CASSGTTATNTQYF	TGTGCCAGCAGCGGTACTACAGCCACTAATACGCAGTATTTT
TRBV28	NA	13	NA	TRBJ2-3	CASSQLGRGTQYF	TGTGCCAGCAGCCAGTTGGGGCGCGGTACGCAGTATTTT
TRBV7-2	few	15	TRBD2	TRBJ2-1	CASSGWGGGLNEQFF	TGTGCCAGCAGCGGCTGGGGCGGGGGACTAAATGAGCAGTTCTTC
TRBV28	many	15	NA	TRBJ1-5	CASSSTPVQGWAQHF	TGTGCCAGCAGTTCCACACCTGTACAGGGATGGGCCCAGCATTTT
TRBV12-3/TRBV12-4	NA	14	NA	TRBJ2-7	CASSLAGAIYEQYF	TGTGCCAGCAGTTTAGCGGGAGCAATTTACGAGCAGTACTTC
TRBV28	NA	15	TRBD1	TRBJ1-6	CASSSDRGYNSPLHF	TGTGCCAGCAGCTCCGACAGGGGATATAATTCACCCCTCCACTTT
TRBV5-1	many	15	NA	TRBJ2-1	CASCLVESSYNEQFF	TGCGCCAGCTGCTTAGTCGAGTCCTCCTACAATGAGCAGTTCTTC
TRBV5-1	few	15	NA	TRBJ1-1	CASSLDGVGNTEAFF	TGCGCCAGCAGCTTGGATGGGGTGGGGAACACTGAAGCTTTCTTT
TRBV5-6	few	14	TRBD1	TRBJ2-7	CASSVQTGGYEQYF	TGTGCCAGCAGCGTGCAGACAGGGGGCTACGAGCAGTACTTC
TRBV29-1	NA	14	TRBD1	TRBJ1-1	CSVDTGGAGTEAFF	TGCAGCGTTGACACAGGGGGCGCGGGCACTGAAGCTTTCTTT
TRBV20-1	many	12	NA	TRBJ2-7	CSVNQQGVAQYF	TGCAGTGTTAACCAACAAGGGGTGGCGCAGTACTTC
TRBV4-1	few	17	TRBD2	TRBJ2-7	CASSQPGLAGALYEQYF	TGCGCCAGCAGCCAACCCGGACTAGCGGGAGCCCTCTACGAGCAGTACTTC
TRBV24-1	NA	17	NA	TRBJ2-2	CATSDTRGGGNTGELFF	TGTGCCACCAGTGACACGAGAGGGGGTGGCAACACCGGGGAGCTGTTTTTT
TRBV10-2	many	16	TRBD2	TRBJ2-7	CASSPPTSGRPHEQYF	TGCGCCAGCAGCCCACCGACTAGCGGGAGGCCGCACGAGCAGTACTTC
TRBV5-1	many	17	TRBD2	TRBJ2-5	CASSFQSSGSYQETQYF	TGCGCCAGCAGCTTCCAATCTAGCGGGAGCTACCAAGAGACCCAGTACTTC
TRBV27	many	12	NA	TRBJ2-2	CASKVNTGELFF	TGTGCCAGCAAAGTCAACACCGGGGAGCTGTTTTTT
TRBV20-1	many	13	NA	TRBJ2-3	CSGITGTAGTQYF	TGCAGTGGTATCACAGGGACCGCCGGTACGCAGTATTTT
TRBV4-1	NA	15	NA	TRBJ2-2	CASSQGNRKPGELFF	TGCGCCAGCAGCCAAGGGAACAGGAAGCCCGGGGAGCTGTTTTTT
TRBV7-9	few	14	TRBD1	TRBJ2-7	CASSSGTGNYEQYF	TGTGCCAGCAGCTCCGGGACAGGGAACTACGAGCAGTACTTC
TRBV27	many	15	TRBD2	TRBJ2-1	CASSLLAAYSNEQFF	TGTGCCAGCAGTTTACTAGCGGCCTATTCCAATGAGCAGTTCTTC
TRBV28	many	13	NA	TRBJ1-5	CASSLDRDQPQHF	TGTGCCAGCAGTTTAGACAGAGATCAGCCCCAGCATTTT
TRBV15	many	13	NA	TRBJ1-2	CATSSDLNYGYTF	TGTGCCACCAGCAGCGACCTTAACTATGGCTACACCTTC
TRBV12-3/TRBV12-4	few	13	NA	TRBJ1-5	CASSLAGRVGQHF	TGTGCCAGCAGTTTAGCGGGAAGAGTGGGCCAGCATTTT
TRBV2	few	15	NA	TRBJ2-1	CASSEADGGYNEQFF	TGTGCCAGCAGTGAAGCAGATGGGGGCTACAATGAGCAGTTCTTC
TRBV10-3	many	15	TRBD2	TRBJ2-7	CAISESGRESHEQYF	TGTGCCATCAGTGAGTCGGGGCGGGAGTCCCACGAGCAGTACTTC
TRBV12-3/TRBV12-4	NA	14	NA	TRBJ2-7	CASSLVPTRKEQYF	TGTGCCAGCAGTTTGGTCCCCACAAGGAAAGAGCAGTACTTC
TRBV7-7	NA	14	NA	TRBJ2-5	CASSGPGAAETQYF	TGTGCCAGCAGCGGGCCGGGCGCGGCGGAGACCCAGTACTTC
TRBV29-1	many	13	TRBD1	TRBJ2-3	CSVDLSRGQQLYF	TGCAGCGTTGACCTCTCCCGGGGACAGCAGCTGTATTTT
TRBV12-3/TRBV12-4	many	14	TRBD1	TRBJ2-1	CASTRGQAGNEQFF	TGTGCCAGCACCCGCGGACAGGCTGGGAATGAGCAGTTCTTC
TRBV29-1	NA	13	NA	TRBJ1-2	CSVELTAHYGYTF	TGCAGCGTTGAATTGACAGCGCATTATGGCTACACCTTC
TRBV5-1	few	14	TRBD2	TRBJ2-1	CASSDGGGRGEQFF	TGCGCCAGCAGCGATGGCGGCGGGAGGGGTGAGCAGTTCTTC
TRBV4-1	few	19	NA	TRBJ2-6	CASSQRRAEGFPGANVLTF	TGCGCCAGCAGCCAGCGCCGAGCGGAGGGTTTTCCTGGGGCCAACGTCCTGACTTTC
TRBV12-3/TRBV12-4	NA	15	TRBD1	TRBJ1-4	CASSRDGQGTEKLFF	TGTGCCAGCAGTCGAGATGGACAGGGGACGGAAAAACTGTTTTTT
TRBV29-1	many	11	NA	TRBJ2-1	CSPLRGNEQFF	TGCAGCCCCCTTCGGGGCAATGAGCAGTTCTTC
TRBV7-9	many	15	NA	TRBJ2-2	CASSSHLGENGELFF	TGTGCCAGCAGCTCACACTTGGGAGAAAACGGGGAGCTGTTTTTT
TRBV19	NA	11	NA	TRBJ1-1	CASRLGAEAFF	TGTGCCAGTAGGCTAGGGGCTGAAGCTTTCTTT
TRBV28	NA	12	NA	TRBJ2-1	CASSTQAFEQFF	TGTGCCAGCAGTACACAGGCTTTTGAGCAGTTCTTC
TRBV20-1	NA	15	TRBD2	TRBJ2-1	CSARAETSGIFEQFF	TGCAGTGCTAGGGCTGAGACTAGCGGGATTTTTGAGCAGTTCTTC
TRBV20-1	many	11	NA	TRBJ2-7	CSARGQNEQYF	TGCAGTGCTAGGGGTCAGAACGAGCAGTACTTC
TRBV6-5	many	14	NA	TRBJ2-7	CASSYQGRYYEQYF	TGTGCCAGCAGTTATCAAGGACGGTACTACGAGCAGTACTTC
TRBV5-4	many	12	NA	TRBJ2-2	CASSLDTGELFF	TGTGCCAGCAGCTTAGACACCGGGGAGCTGTTTTTT
TRBV6-2/TRBV6-3	NA	17	TRBD2	TRBJ2-1	CASSYSQRDFFFYEQFF	TGTGCCAGCAGTTACTCACAGCGGGATTTTTTCTTCTATGAGCAGTTCTTC
TRBV10-1	many	14	TRBD1	TRBJ2-3	CASSKQGTTDTQYF	TGCGCCAGCAGTAAACAGGGGACCACAGATACGCAGTATTTT
TRBV25-1	NA	12	NA	TRBJ1-1	CARWGRWTEAFF	TGTGCCAGGTGGGGCAGGTGGACTGAAGCTTTCTTT
TRBV5-4	many	13	NA	TRBJ1-2	CASSLEGPYGYTF	TGTGCCAGCAGCTTAGAGGGGCCCTATGGCTACACCTTC
TRBV20-1	few	15	NA	TRBJ2-1	CSATAVASSYNEQFF	TGCAGTGCCACTGCGGTCGCGAGCTCCTACAATGAGCAGTTCTTC
TRBV9	few	13	NA	TRBJ2-7	CASSVRQDGEQYF	TGTGCCAGCAGCGTTCGACAGGACGGCGAGCAGTACTTC
TRBV7-8	many	14	NA	TRBJ2-1	CASSLVIGNNEQFF	TGTGCCAGCAGCTTAGTGATCGGTAACAATGAGCAGTTCTTC